This T cell receptor (beta chain) was observed in a study of OX40 agonist ivuxolimab in advanced cancers. Study information: From roughly 20 to 85 years was the age range, with a mean of around 56 years, and roughly 80% were male.

Study-wide results and limits: There were also nonresponders showing low normalized T-cell clonal expansion.

Cycle 7 day 1, cycle 4 day 1, and baseline were the timepoints at which blood was sampled. The assay was immunoSEQ multiplex PCR, and TCRdb's table has in-frame clones only and misses some. Of some 140,000 clones listed, about nine tenths are singletons. The CDR3 has 14 residues. Deletions cut 6 bases from V and 2 bases from J, with 12 bases between. CDR1 SNHLY and CDR2 FYNNEI come from the germline V gene. As concerns this clone: Antigen specificity is unknown.

The receptor was derived from an adult with an advanced solid tumor such as melanoma, head and neck, liver or kidney cancer. The sequenced sample was CD4+ or CD8+ T cells sorted from blood, obtained in a trial of the OX40 agonist ivuxolimab. The chain carries TRBV2 and TRBJ2-3, with TRBD2 as a possible D gene (6 bases). This CDR3 reads CASRRAGHTDTQYF. The CDR3 bases are TGTGCCAGCAGGCGAGCGGGTCACACAGATACGCAGTATTTT.